These 13 T cell receptor beta chains were all obtained from the same sample, sequenced in a study of response to subunit inactivated influenza vaccine. In TCRdb, the RT-PCR reads were re-called with MiXCR into one record per CDR3 protein. Altogether 150,000 or so distinct CDR3 sequences are present, approximately 11% being singletons, with the ten largest covering around an eighth. Sequencing was performed on non-naive T cells sorted from PBMCs, taken 45 days after vaccination. The origin of the receptors is a man in his forties or fifties who received an inactivated influenza vaccine.

Only a few counts were recorded for this clonotype. The CDR3 sequence is CASSLLAGKEQYF. The CDR3 coding sequence is TGTGCCAGCAGCTTACTAGCGGGAAAAGAGCAGTACTTC. The chain joins TRBV11-2 to TRBJ2-7, with TRBD2 matching over 9 bases. CDR3 size: 13 residues. CDR1 is SGHAT and CDR2 is FQNNGV in the germline V gene. V gave up 2 bases and J gave up 7 bases; unmatched junction bases: 3.

This clonotype was recorded a few times. This chain uses TRBV12-3 or TRBV12-4 with TRBJ2-7, with D possibly TRBD2 on 6 matching bases. This CDR3 has 13 residues. V gave up 6 bases and J gave up 5 bases, with 14 bases separating them. CDR3 in amino acids: CASRRDSQHEQYF. CDR3 sequence (DNA): TGTGCCAGCAGACGGGACTCCCAGCACGAGCAGTACTTC.

This clonotype has more than one count but fewer than ten. The V gene is TRBV14, the J gene TRBJ2-3; D not certain. V was cut by 1 base and J by 2 bases, with 13 bases left in between. Germline V CDR1 and CDR2: SGHDN, FVKESK. The CDR3 spans 16 residues. The CDR3 DNA is TGTGCCAGCAGCCAAGGATTGACCCTATACACAGATACGCAGTATTTT. The encoded protein is CASSQGLTLYTDTQYF. Combining the CDR3 with reference TRBV14 and TRBJ2-3 gives the whole variable domain EAGVTQFPSHSVIEKGQTVTLRCDPISGHDNLYWYRRVMGKEIKFLLHFVKESKQDESGMPNNRFLAERTGGTYSTLKVQPAELEDSGVYFCASSQGLTLYTDTQYFGPGTRLTVL.

This chain joins TRBV9 and TRBJ2-7, with D maybe TRBD2 (5 bases). Trimming cost V 4 bases and J 1 base, with 12 bases left between them. Germline V gene sequence: CDR1 SGDLS, CDR2 YYNGEE. The CDR3 is 14 amino acids. The CDR3 here is CASSLLRESYEQYF. CDR3 nucleotides: TGTGCCAGCAGCCTCCTTCGGGAATCCTACGAGCAGTACTTC.

This clonotype occurred many times. This chain links TRBV7-2 with TRBJ2-2, with 14 bases lining up with TRBD2. Germline CDR1 reads SGHTA; CDR2 reads FQGNSA. Trimming cost V 0 bases and J 4 bases; bases outside gene matches: 4. The CDR3 contains 18 residues. CDR3 loop: CASSLAVGLAGGTGELFF. The CDR3 region has the DNA TGTGCCAGCAGCTTAGCAGTAGGACTAGCGGGAGGCACCGGGGAGCTGTTTTTT.

This chain joins TRBV7-6 and TRBJ2-3; possibly TRBD2 for D (6 bases). Germline V CDR1 and CDR2: SGHVS, FNYEAQ. Deletions cut 5 bases from V and 2 bases from J, with 17 bases between. This CDR3 region has 16 residues. The CDR3 DNA is TGTGCCAGCAGCCCCCTAGCGAGAGGGGCCACAGATACGCAGTATTTT. This sequence encodes CASSPLARGATDTQYF. Complete variable domain (other parts from reference TRBV7-6 and TRBJ2-3): GAGVSQSPRYKVTKRGQDVALRCDPISGHVSLYWYRQALGQGPEFLTYFNYEAQQDKSGLPNDRFSAERPEGSISTLTIQRTEQRDSAMYRCASSPLARGATDTQYFGPGTRLTVL.

This clonotype was counted ten times or more. The V call is TRBV7-9, the J call TRBJ2-3; unclear D gene. The CDR3 totals 13 residues. V gave up 5 bases and J gave up 6 bases, with 12 bases separating them. Per the germline V gene, CDR1 is SEHNR and CDR2 is FQNEAQ (reference sequence). CDR3 DNA: TGTGCCAGCAGCCGTGGGAACTGGGATACGCAGTATTTT. Protein product: CASSRGNWDTQYF.

The chain is built from TRBV28 and TRBJ1-1; unclear D gene. Looked up from germline, CDR1 is MDHEN and CDR2 is SYDVKM. Trimming pared 2 bases from V and 10 bases from J, leaving 11 bases between. The length of the CDR3 is 12 residues. Here the CDR3 DNA reads TGTGCCAGCAGTTTAAGTGGTATGGGAGCTTTCTTT. Protein product: CASSLSGMGAFF.

This clonotype was observed a few times. This chain links TRBV6-5 with TRBJ2-5; 7 bases are shared with TRBD2. Trimming took 2 bases from V and 3 from J; bases not matched to a gene: 0. The CDR3 contains 13 residues. Per germline, CDR1 MNHEY and CDR2 SVGAGI. CDR3 DNA: TGTGCCAGCAGTTACACTAGCGAAGAGACCCAGTACTTC. This translates into CASSYTSEETQYF.

The rearrangement links TRBV7-9 to TRBJ2-5; D possibly matches TRBD1 or TRBD2 (5 bases each). CDR1 and CDR2 (germline): SEHNR, FQNEAQ (reference sequence). V lost 1 base and J 3 bases, leaving 9 bases between the germline ends. The CDR3 spans 14 residues. Written as DNA, the CDR3 is TGTGCCAGCAGCTTAGGAGGGGCTGAAGAGACCCAGTACTTC. Its protein product is CASSLGGAEETQYF.

This sequence joins TRBV20-1 and TRBJ2-3; 11 bases fit TRBD2. The CDR3 runs to 14 residues. The V gene end was trimmed by 4 bases and the J gene end by 6 bases; junction bases not matched to a gene: 6. Germline CDR1 reads DFQATT; CDR2 reads SNEGSKA (reference sequence). In DNA form, the CDR3 reads TGCAGTGCTATAGCGGGAGGGACGGGGGATACGCAGTATTTT. Its translation: CSAIAGGTGDTQYF.

This clonotype has at least ten counts. The V and J genes are TRBV5-6 and TRBJ1-3; D remains ambiguous. Germline CDR1 SGHDT, CDR2 YYEEEE. The CDR3 contains 17 residues. The V end was cut by 3 bases, the J end by 1 base, with 17 bases between. The CDR3 coding sequence is TGTGCCAGCAGCTCCAACCTGGGGAGGCCATCTGGAAACACCATATATTTT. Its translation: CASSSNLGRPSGNTIYF. Using reference TRBV5-6 and TRBJ1-3 for the parts outside the CDR3, the full variable domain is DAGVTQSPTHLIKTRGQQVTLRCSPKSGHDTVSWYQQALGQGPQFIFQYYEEEERQRGNFPDRFSGHQFPNYSSELNVNALLLGDSALYLCASSSNLGRPSGNTIYFGEGSWLTVV.

The table lists this clonotype with many counts. This chain connects TRBV7-2 to TRBJ2-1; no definite D call. CDR1 is SGHTA and CDR2 is FQGNSA in the germline V gene. Trimming left V 0 bases short and J 7 bases short, with 10 bases between. This CDR3 region has 14 residues. This CDR3 is CASSLALHGNEQFF. The CDR3 DNA reads TGTGCCAGCAGCTTAGCCCTCCATGGGAATGAGCAGTTCTTC. Using reference TRBV7-2 and TRBJ2-1 for the parts outside the CDR3, the full variable domain is GAGVSQSPSNKVTEKGKDVELRCDPISGHTALYWYRQSLGQGLEFLIYFQGNSAPDKSGLPSDRFSAERTGGSVSTLTIQRTQQEDSAVYLCASSLALHGNEQFFGPGTRLTVL.